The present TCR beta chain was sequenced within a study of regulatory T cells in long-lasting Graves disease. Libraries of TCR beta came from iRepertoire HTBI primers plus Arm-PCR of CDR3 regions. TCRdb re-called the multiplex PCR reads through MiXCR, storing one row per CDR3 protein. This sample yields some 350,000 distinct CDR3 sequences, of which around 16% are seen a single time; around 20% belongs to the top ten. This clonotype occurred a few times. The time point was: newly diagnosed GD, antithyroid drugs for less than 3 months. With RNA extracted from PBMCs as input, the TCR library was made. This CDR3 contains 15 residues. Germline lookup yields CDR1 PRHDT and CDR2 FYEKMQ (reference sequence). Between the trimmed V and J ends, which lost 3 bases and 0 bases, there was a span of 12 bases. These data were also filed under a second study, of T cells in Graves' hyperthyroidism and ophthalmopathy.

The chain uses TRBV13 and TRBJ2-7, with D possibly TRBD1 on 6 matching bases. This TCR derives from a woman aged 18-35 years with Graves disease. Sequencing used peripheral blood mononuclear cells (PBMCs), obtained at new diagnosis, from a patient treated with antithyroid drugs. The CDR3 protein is CASSFGRGISYEQYF. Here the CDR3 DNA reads TGTGCCAGCAGCTTTGGCAGGGGAATCTCCTACGAGCAGTACTTC. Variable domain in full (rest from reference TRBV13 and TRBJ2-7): AAGVIQSPRHLIKEKRETATLKCYPIPRHDTVYWYQQGPGQDPQFLISFYEKMQSDKGSIPDRFSAQQFSDYHSELNMSSLELGDSALYFCASSFGRGISYEQYFGPGTRLTVT.